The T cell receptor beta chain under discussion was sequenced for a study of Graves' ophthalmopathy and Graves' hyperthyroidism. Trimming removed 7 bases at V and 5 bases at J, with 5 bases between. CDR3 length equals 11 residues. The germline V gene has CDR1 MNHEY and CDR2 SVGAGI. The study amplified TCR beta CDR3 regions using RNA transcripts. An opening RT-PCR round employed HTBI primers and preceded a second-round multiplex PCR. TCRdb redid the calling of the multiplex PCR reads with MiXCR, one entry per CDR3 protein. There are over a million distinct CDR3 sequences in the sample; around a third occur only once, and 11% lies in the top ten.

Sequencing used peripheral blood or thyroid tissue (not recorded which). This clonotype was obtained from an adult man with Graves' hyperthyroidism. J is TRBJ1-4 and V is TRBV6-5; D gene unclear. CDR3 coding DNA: TGTGCCAGCAAACAGAATGAAAAACTGTTTTTT. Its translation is CASKQNEKLFF.